Shown below are 16 T cell receptor beta chains from a single sample sequenced in a study of T-cell reconstitution after alpha-beta-depleted transplantation in children. Unique molecular identifiers tagged the TCRbeta library. TCRdb used MiXCR to reprocess the PCR reads, holding one entry per CDR3 protein. Found here are thousands of distinct CDR3 sequences, 15% to 19% of them singletons; the top ten hold about 80%. The sequencing used PBMCs, mostly from graft donor cells, collected 180 days after TCRalphabeta/CD19-depleted stem cell transplant. These receptors were obtained from a patient aged 2-10 years who had a stem cell transplant for inherited bone marrow failure, so the T cells may come from the graft donor.

Many counts were recorded for this clonotype. The genes are TRBV7-9 and TRBJ2-1, with 8 bases fitting TRBD1. The J segment lost 8 bases and the V segment lost 10 bases, leaving 10 bases of the junction unmatched. This CDR3 is built from 13 residues. Germline-derived CDR1 and CDR2 are SEHNR and FQNEAQ (reference sequence). The DNA of the CDR3 is TGTGCCACAGGACAGGGTAGATGGGATGAGCAGTTCTTC. Its protein is CATGQGRWDEQFF.

About this clonotype itself: This may arise from a read error, as a much more abundant clone is one base away. The V and J genes are TRBV28 and TRBJ1-5; D ambiguous. Germline V gives CDR1 MDHEN, CDR2 SYDVKM. The CDR3 is made up of 12 amino acids. The V gene lost 2 bases and the J gene lost 8 bases, with 7 bases spanning the gap. This chain's CDR3 is CASSLQDKPQHF. The CDR3 nucleotides are TGTGCCAGCAGTTTACAAGATAAGCCCCAGCATTTT.

Points on this clonotype: This may come from a read error, since a much larger clone is one base off. The chain uses TRBV20-1 and TRBJ2-5; D unresolved. Per germline, CDR1 DFQATT and CDR2 SNEGSKA (reference sequence). The CDR3 length is 13 residues. Between the trimmed V and J ends, which lost 0 bases and 1 base, there was a span of 6 bases. The DNA of the CDR3 is TGCAGTGCTAGAGAGATGACCCAAGAGACCCAGTACTTC. It specifies CSAREMTQETQYF.

In this sample, this clonotype turned up many times. The chain is built from TRBV7-2 and TRBJ2-1; a weak D match, TRBD2 (5 bases). The CDR3 totals 17 residues. V gave up 1 base and J gave up 4 bases, with 17 bases separating them. Germline CDR1 and CDR2: SGHTA and FQGNSA. CDR3 DNA: TGTGCCAGCAGCTTAGTCGATACCGGGAATTATTACAATGAGCAGTTCTTC. Translating gives CASSLVDTGNYYNEQFF.

This clonotype was found many times. The V call is TRBV15, the J call TRBJ2-7, with D tentatively TRBD2 (6 bases). V lost 1 base to trimming and J lost 0 bases, with 10 bases between them. Germline CDR1 is LNHNV and CDR2 is YYDKDF (reference sequence). The CDR3 is 15 residues long. CDR3: CATSRGRGSSYEQYF. The CDR3, as DNA: TGTGCCACCAGCAGAGGGCGGGGAAGCTCCTACGAGCAGTACTTC.

This clonotype was detected many times. This chain links TRBV7-9 with TRBJ1-3, with 9 bases matching TRBD1. The ends lost 6 bases at V and 4 bases at J; junction bases unmatched: 13. Germline V gene sequence: CDR1 SEHNR, CDR2 FQNEAQ (reference sequence). CDR3 length equals 17 residues. The CDR3 nucleotides are TGTGCCAGCAGGGGGACAGGGAGATTTGCTTCCGGAAACACCATATATTTT. It is translated as CASRGTGRFASGNTIYF.

Many counts were recorded for this clonotype. V is TRBV7-9 and J is TRBJ2-2; TRBD1 agrees at 8 bases. Germline V lookup: CDR1 SEHNR, CDR2 FQNEAQ (reference sequence). The V segment lost 5 bases and the J segment 2 bases; nucleotides outside the gene matches: 7. This CDR3 has 16 amino acids. The CDR3 is CASSTQGALNTGELFF. The DNA for the CDR3 is TGTGCCAGCAGCACCCAGGGGGCTCTAAACACCGGGGAGCTGTTTTTT.

This clonotype came up many times. V gene TRBV20-1 combines with J gene TRBJ2-3; 10 bases match TRBD2. The CDR3 consists of 18 residues. Germline V gene sequence: CDR1 DFQATT, CDR2 SNEGSKA (reference sequence). V lost 6 bases and J lost 0; bases outside the gene matches: 15. CDR3 bases: TGCAGTGCCCACCGCATTAGCGGGGGGAATTCTAGCACAGATACGCAGTATTTT. Its translation: CSAHRISGGNSSTDTQYF.

V is TRBV7-2 and J is TRBJ2-2; a weak D match, TRBD1 (6 bases). There are 14 residues in the CDR3. V gave up 4 bases and J gave up 5 bases, with 11 bases separating them. Germline CDR1 reads SGHTA; CDR2 reads FQGNSA. In DNA, the CDR3 is TGTGCCAGCAGCTCCTTACAGGGAACCGGGGAGCTGTTTTTT. It specifies CASSSLQGTGELFF. Based on the CDR3 plus reference TRBV7-2 and TRBJ2-2, the full variable domain is GAGVSQSPSNKVTEKGKDVELRCDPISGHTALYWYRQSLGQGLEFLIYFQGNSAPDKSGLPSDRFSAERTGGSVSTLTIQRTQQEDSAVYLCASSSLQGTGELFFGEGSRLTVL.

This chain connects TRBV18 to TRBJ1-1; 7 nucleotides align to TRBD1. The CDR3 length is 15 residues. The germline V gene encodes CDR1 KGHSH and CDR2 LQKENI. V shed 3 bases, J shed 3 bases, and the junction held 7 bases outside the gene matches. In DNA, the CDR3 is TGTGCCAGCTCACCGGGACAGCTCATAGACACTGAAGCTTTCTTT. As protein: CASSPGQLIDTEAFF.

Within the sample, this clonotype is medium-sized. The chain has TRBV28 and TRBJ2-2; weak D call: TRBD2 (5 bases). Per the germline V gene, CDR1 is MDHEN and CDR2 is SYDVKM. The CDR3 length is 13 residues. Deletions cut 3 bases from V and 5 bases from J, with 7 bases between. The chain's CDR3 is CASSFRGTGELFF. CDR3 coding DNA: TGTGCCAGCAGTTTTCGGGGAACCGGGGAGCTGTTTTTT.

This clonotype has ten or more counts. The chain recombines TRBV7-9 with TRBJ2-7, with D hard to call. The V and J ends lost 5 bases and 3 bases respectively, with 14 bases between them. Germline assignment: CDR1 SEHNR and CDR2 FQNEAQ (reference sequence). This CDR3 spans 14 amino acids. In DNA, the CDR3 is TGTGCCAGCAGCGCCCCTGATGGTTTCTACGAGCAGTACTTC. This gives the protein CASSAPDGFYEQYF. Combining the CDR3 with reference TRBV7-9 and TRBJ2-7 gives the whole variable domain DTGVSQNPRHKITKRGQNVTFRCDPISEHNRLYWYRQTLGQGPEFLTYFQNEAQLEKSRLLSDRFSAERPKGSFSTLEIQRTEQGDSAMYLCASSAPDGFYEQYFGPGTRLTVT.

This clonotype came up many times. The CDR3 nucleotides are TGTGCCAGCAGCCGGACTAGCGGGGTCAATGAGCAGTTCTTC. This sequence encodes CASSRTSGVNEQFF. The chain combines TRBV7-2 with TRBJ2-1, with 12 bases that match TRBD2. V was pared by 5 bases and J by 6 bases, with 2 bases of the junction left unmatched. Per germline, CDR1 SGHTA and CDR2 FQGNSA. This CDR3 comprises 14 residues.

In this sample, this clonotype turned up many times. The J gene is TRBJ2-7, the V gene TRBV11-2; no clear D. With 1 base removed from V and 3 bases from J, the gap between germline ends came to 4 bases. The CDR3 sequence is 12 residues long. Germline values: CDR1 SGHAT, CDR2 FQNNGV. For the CDR3, the DNA is TGTGCCAGCAGCTTAGCGTTCTACGAGCAGTACTTC. Its protein is CASSLAFYEQYF.

This clonotype was observed many times. This chain uses TRBV29-1 with TRBJ2-3; maybe TRBD2 (7 bases). Germline loops: CDR1 SQVTM, CDR2 ANQGSEA. This CDR3 is built from 14 residues. Trimming left V 6 bases short and J 2 bases short, with 15 bases between. The CDR3 protein is CSVPERDNTDTQYF. DNA of the CDR3: TGCAGCGTCCCTGAGCGGGACAACACAGATACGCAGTATTTT.

This clonotype was recorded at least ten times. This rearrangement joins TRBV5-1 to TRBJ2-3; no reliable D call. Germline lookup yields CDR1 SGHRS and CDR2 YFSETQ. Deletions cut 1 base from V and 0 bases from J, with 12 bases between. The CDR3 has 16 amino acids. CDR3 region: CASSLMSSRSTDTQYF. In DNA form, the CDR3 reads TGCGCCAGCAGCTTGATGTCCTCTAGGAGCACAGATACGCAGTATTTT.